This TCR beta chain was captured by sequencing in a study of control samples from healthy donors and cancer patients. In germline, CDR1 is SGHAT, CDR2 FQNNGV. This CDR3 has 13 residues. Trimming cost V 0 bases and J 7 bases, with 7 bases left between them. Repertoires were generated with immunoSEQ multiplex PCR, while TCRdb's copy carries only in-frame clones and drops some. This sample yields 150,000 to 200,000 clones, of which approximately 92% are seen a single time; around 2% belongs to the top ten. V gene TRBV11-2 combines with J gene TRBJ1-5; D is uncertain. Material: blood. This clonotype originated in a woman between 35 and 50 years old in good health. The CDR3 DNA sequence: TGTGCCAGCAGCTTAGATCCGGGACAGCCCCAGCATTTT. Encoded protein: CASSLDPGQPQHF. Drawing the rest from reference TRBV11-2 and TRBJ1-5, the complete variable domain is EAGVAQSPRYKIIEKRQSVAFWCNPISGHATLYWYQQILGQGPKLLIQFQNNGVVDDSQLPKDRFSAERLKGVDSTLKIQPAKLEDSAVYLCASSLDPGQPQHFGDGTRLSIL.